The rows below give T cell receptor beta chains drawn from one sample of a study of blood T cell repertoires in COVID-19. Some clones are missing from TCRdb's copy, which holds only in-frame ones; the method was immunoSEQ multiplex PCR. Of 140,000 or so clones listed, 84% are singletons. The sequencing input was peripheral blood. The receptors originated from a human donor in a cohort sampled during active COVID-19. Each CDR3 is given with its conserved first and last residue. A D gene is named only where the DNA matches it firmly. The size entry is marked missing in some rows and otherwise reads once, few, many or a size class.

TGTGCCAGCAGAATGACTAGCGGGGGGGCGACAGAGACCCAGTACTTC | CASRMTSGGATETQYF | 16 | . | TRBJ2-5 | TRBV5-6 | TRBD2
TGTGCCAGCAGTTTGGAAAGCAGGACAGGGCAAGAGACCCAGTACTTC | CASSLESRTGQETQYF | 16 | . | TRBJ2-5 | TRBV28 | TRBD1
TGTGCCAGCAGCTTAGATGGGCCGTATGAAAAACTGTTTTTT | CASSLDGPYEKLFF | 14 | . | TRBJ1-4 | TRBV11-2 | .
TGTGCCAGCAGCTTTATTCTACAGGGGGCCTCGGGGGGCTACACCTTC | CASSFILQGASGGYTF | 16 | . | TRBJ1-2 | TRBV5-4 | TRBD1
TGTGCCAGCAGTTCGCCGGGACAGGGAACAGATACGCAGTATTTT | CASSSPGQGTDTQYF | 15 | . | TRBJ2-3 | TRBV6-5 | TRBD1
TGTGCCAGCAGCTTGCAGGGAAACTCCTACAATGAGCAGTTCTTC | CASSLQGNSYNEQFF | 15 | . | TRBJ2-1 | TRBV5-4 | .
TGTGCCTGGAGTCTAGGAGGTGGAGAGATCGGCTACACCTTC | CAWSLGGGEIGYTF | 14 | few | TRBJ1-2 | TRBV30 | .
TGTGCCATCACTAGCGGGGGATTTCCCGGGGAGCTGTTTTTT | CAITSGGFPGELFF | 14 | . | TRBJ2-2 | TRBV10-3 | TRBD2
TGTGCCATCAGTGCCGGTAGCGGGGCTACAGATACGCAGTATTTT | CAISAGSGATDTQYF | 15 | . | TRBJ2-3 | TRBV10-3 | TRBD2
TGTGCCAGCAGCTTAGAGCGCCAAGAGACCCAGTACTTC | CASSLERQETQYF | 13 | . | TRBJ2-5 | TRBV11-2 | .
TGTGCCAGTAGTTATGGGGGGTCTCAGCCCCAGCATTTT | CASSYGGSQPQHF | 13 | . | TRBJ1-5 | TRBV19 | .
TGCAGCGTTCGGACAGCGGGCAATCAGCCCCAGCATTTT | CSVRTAGNQPQHF | 13 | . | TRBJ1-5 | TRBV29-1 | .
TGTGCCAGCAGGATTACAGAATCCGGCTACACCTTC | CASRITESGYTF | 12 | . | TRBJ1-2 | TRBV28 | .
TGTGCCAGCAGCTTGCAGGGGCGGATGAACACTGAAGCTTTCTTT | CASSLQGRMNTEAFF | 15 | . | TRBJ1-1 | TRBV11-2 | .
TGTGCCACTCACCCTGAAAGTAGGGGGCGCGGCTATGGCTACACCTTC | CATHPESRGRGYGYTF | 16 | . | TRBJ1-2 | TRBV28 | TRBD1
TGCGCCAGCAGCTTGGAACCCCTAGCAACCAAAAACATTCAGTACTTC | CASSLEPLATKNIQYF | 16 | . | TRBJ2-4 | TRBV5-1 | .
TGTGCCAGCAGCACCGACAGGGGGCTATCTCAGCCCCAGCATTTT | CASSTDRGLSQPQHF | 15 | . | TRBJ1-5 | TRBV2 | TRBD1
TGTGCCAGTAGTATAGCGGCCAGACTTAATGAAAAACTGTTTTTT | CASSIAARLNEKLFF | 15 | . | TRBJ1-4 | TRBV19 | .
TGTGCCAGCAGTGGCGACCGGGAAGTCGCTGAGCAGTACTTC | CASSGDREVAEQYF | 14 | . | TRBJ2-7 | TRBV2 | .
TGTGCCAGCAGTGAACGCCCCACAGGGACGAACACTGAAGCTTTCTTT | CASSERPTGTNTEAFF | 16 | once | TRBJ1-1 | TRBV6-1 | .
TGTGCCAGCAGCTGGGCGGGGGGGGTTACCAATGAGCAGTTCTTC | CASSWAGGVTNEQFF | 15 | once | TRBJ2-1 | TRBV28 | TRBD2
TGTGCCAGCAGTTTATCAGGTGGAAACACAGATACGCAGTATTTT | CASSLSGGNTDTQYF | 15 | . | TRBJ2-3 | TRBV28 | .
TGCGCCAGCAGCGCCGCCGGGACAGCCCGCTACAATGAGCAGTTCTTC | CASSAAGTARYNEQFF | 16 | . | TRBJ2-1 | TRBV5-1 | TRBD1
TGTGCCAGCAAATCCTACGCGAACACTGAAGCTTTCTTT | CASKSYANTEAFF | 13 | . | TRBJ1-1 | TRBV6-5 | .
TGTGCCAGCAGCCTCTCAGCTGAAGCTTTCTTT | CASSLSAEAFF | 11 | . | TRBJ1-1 | TRBV7-9 | .
TGTGCCAGCAGCCCCGGCGGGCAGTCCTATGGCTACACCTTC | CASSPGGQSYGYTF | 14 | . | TRBJ1-2 | TRBV3-1/TRBV3-2 | .
TGTGCCAGCAGCTTAGACAGGCTGAACACTGAAGCTTTCTTT | CASSLDRLNTEAFF | 14 | . | TRBJ1-1 | TRBV7-9 | .
TGTGCCAGCAGCTTATATTCTGTGGGGCCTAACTATGGCTACACCTTC | CASSLYSVGPNYGYTF | 16 | once | TRBJ1-2 | TRBV5-4 | .
TGTGCCAGCAGCCCAGGTGGGGCCATGAATTCACCCCTCCACTTT | CASSPGGAMNSPLHF | 15 | . | TRBJ1-6 | TRBV5-6 | .
TGCGCCAGCAGCTCCCCCCCCGGACTAGCGGGAATCAGAGAGACCCAGTACTTC | CASSSPPGLAGIRETQYF | 18 | . | TRBJ2-5 | TRBV5-1 | TRBD2
TGTGCCAGCAGTAGACTAGCGGGAGCACAAGAGACCCAGTACTTC | CASSRLAGAQETQYF | 15 | . | TRBJ2-5 | TRBV6-1 | TRBD2
TGTGCCATCAGTGAGTCGAGGGGACAGGGGGACGGGGTTTACGAGCAGTACTTC | CAISESRGQGDGVYEQYF | 18 | . | TRBJ2-7 | TRBV10-3 | TRBD1
TGTGCCAGCAGCTTAGGGCAGGGTAGTGGCTACACCTTC | CASSLGQGSGYTF | 13 | . | TRBJ1-2 | TRBV7-2 | .